This T cell receptor beta chain was documented in a study of human T cells and chemical hapten exposure (dated by TCRdb to the early 2020s). With respect to the entire study: For sensitization, 2% DPC in acetone was applied to a 2 cm by 2 cm area of upper inner arm skin. Patch testing on the upper back used Finn chambers containing 0.01% DPC, with scoring done after 6 days according to International Contact Dermatitis Research Group standards. Peripheral blood TCR repertoire changes were tracked in vivo in alopecia patients during primary and secondary sensitization to the hapten diphenylcyclopropenone (DPC). Blood for TCR sequencing was provided by twenty-nine alopecia patients at one to four time points (pre-sensitization, 2, 6 and 24 weeks). Blood was sampled from patients pre-sensitization (week 0) and at 2, 6 and about 24 weeks after DPC sensitization. Libraries were pooled for sequencing, and per-sample TCR yields varied mainly because of small differences in library volumes within the pool. The patient cohort, mostly female, included alopecia areata with under or over 50% scalp involvement, alopecia totalis and alopecia universalis. Throughout the approximately 24-week study period, patients were also given weekly therapeutic DPC doses on the scalp. Results and caveats for the whole study, not just this receptor: No change with DPC sensitization was found in the number of TCRs above 1 in 1000 frequency, and no evidence of global repertoire structure alterations was found. Patch test score correlated positively with the number of PT1 expanded TCRs, reaching significance at thresholds 8, 16 and 32 but not at 4. Expanded TCRs formed significantly more large CDR3 similarity clusters than pre-sensitization or healthy control sets, consistent with antigen-driven responses. Because every patient had alopecia, a presumed autoimmune disease, the patients' immune response might differ from that of healthy individuals. Repeated subsampling changed both the strength of the expansion versus patch-test correlation and the threshold at which that correlation became significant.

Library generation was performed with RACE. The run used a NextSeq 500. Library preparation attached unique molecular identifiers to individual cDNA molecules for quantitative, reproducible TCR counting. From each blood RNA sample, both TCR alpha and TCR beta chains were sequenced. The source study handled its data this way. A median of approximately 96,000 TCRs per sample was observed, with a range of about 23,224 to 690,600. The Decombinator software suite was used to annotate V, J and CDR3 in the TCR reads. For PS versus PT1 abundance plots, all samples were subsampled to the same number of TCRs (28,000). Expanded TCRs were defined as absent before sensitization and observed at least eight times at the 2-week time point. TCRdb reprocessing: public reads trimmed at Q25 with fastp, clones called with MiXCR, in-frame beta chains kept. When rows share a CDR3 protein, they turn into one entry using the most common DNA and genes. The V and J calls and clone size are TCRdb's, not the authors'. The sample profile shows about 250,000 distinct CDR3 sequences; over 7.5% of them were found once. 1.2% of the sample belongs to the ten largest clones.

The time point tag for this specimen amounts to: pre-sensitization, week 0. What the treatment or condition label conveys for this sample: therapeutic diphenylcyclopropenone sensitization with weekly scalp DPC. At each patch-test visit, blood was drawn before the patch test was applied. Patients were eligible if aged 18 to 70, diagnosed with alopecia and judged suitable for DPC therapy, and pregnant patients were excluded. Total RNA was extracted from unfractionated whole blood collected in Tempus Blood RNA tubes. This clonotype was detected a few times. Its antigen has not been determined. Within one base of it there is no much larger clone, and no base qualities were kept. Sequenced here: whole blood, sampled in connection with sensitization to the hapten diphenylcyclopropenone (DPC). The TCR sequence derives from a man aged 18 to 30 with alopecia areata. Some clones in this sample may be carry-over from other donors' samples.

The CDR3 sequence is CASSPSVIVSGANVLTF. The bases read TGTGCCAGCTCACCATCTGTTATAGTCTCTGGGGCCAACGTCCTGACTTTC. The rearranged chain carries TRBV18 and TRBJ2-6; no D gene call is confident. V was cut back by 2 bases and J by 0 bases, leaving a gap of 11 bases between them. CDR1 KGHSH and CDR2 LQKENI are derived from the germline V gene. Counted from cysteine to phenylalanine, this CDR3 has 17 amino acids. Kept here is only the CDR3 DNA, which spans 51 bases and is read in frame from base 1. With the rest looked up from the reference TRBV18 and TRBJ2-6 genes rather than sequenced, the full variable domain is NAGVMQNPRHLVRRRGQEARLRCSPMKGHSHVYWYRQLPEEGLKFMVYLQKENIIDESGMPKERFSAEFPKEGPSILRIQQVVRGDSAAYFCASSPSVIVSGANVLTFGAGSRLTVL.